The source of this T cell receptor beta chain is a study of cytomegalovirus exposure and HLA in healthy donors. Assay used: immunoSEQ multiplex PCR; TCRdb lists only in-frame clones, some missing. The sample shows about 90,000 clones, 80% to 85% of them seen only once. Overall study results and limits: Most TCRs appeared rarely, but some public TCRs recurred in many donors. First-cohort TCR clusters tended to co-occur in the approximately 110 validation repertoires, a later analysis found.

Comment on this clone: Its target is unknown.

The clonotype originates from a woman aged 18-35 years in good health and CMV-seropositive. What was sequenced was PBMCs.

CDR3 nucleotide sequence: TGTGCCAGCAGTGAAGCACAAATAACTAATGAAAAACTGTTTTTT. This codes for CASSEAQITNEKLFF. V and J are TRBV2 and TRBJ1-4; D gene unclear. The CDR3 loop spans 15 amino acids. The germline V gene encodes CDR1 SNHLY and CDR2 FYNNEI. Trimming pared 0 bases from V and 1 base from J, leaving 6 bases between.